These 21 T cell receptor beta chains came from one sample sequenced in a study of vaccination effects on CD4 cells after COVID-19. TCRdb keeps only in-frame clones here, not all; method: immunoSEQ multiplex PCR. Here the sample spans roughly 63,000 clones, around 80% being singletons. Prior to sequencing, the ViraFEST assay stimulated PBMC with viral peptide pools, which expanded the antigen-specific CD4+ T cells. On roughly day 10 of culture, CD4+ T cells were separated out. Every participant took two doses of the BNT162b2 or mRNA-1273 vaccine. These receptors' antigens are unknown. The sample consisted of CD4+ T cells from PBMCs cultured with HCoV-OC43 spike peptides, taken after COVID-19 vaccination. Subset defined: HCoV-OC43 spike overlapping peptide pool stimulation. Receptors were obtained from a human donor who received a COVID-19 vaccine.

This clone was observed a single time. The chain joins TRBV4-1 to TRBJ1-4; D call uncertain. With 2 bases removed from V and 8 bases from J, the gap between germline ends came to 12 bases. CDR3 size: 14 residues. Per germline, CDR1 MGHRA and CDR2 YSYEKL. DNA of the CDR3: TGCGCCAGCAGCCAATTCGGCCTGAGGGAAAAACTGTTTTTT. As protein: CASSQFGLREKLFF.

This clone was picked up a small number of times. This chain joins TRBV7-2 and TRBJ1-5; tentative D call: TRBD1 (6 bases). The CDR3 is 13 residues long. Trimming removed 5 bases at V and 5 bases at J, with 10 bases between. In germline, CDR1 is SGHTA, CDR2 FQGNSA. Here the CDR3 reads CASSIPGDQPQHF. For the CDR3, the DNA is TGTGCCAGCAGCATTCCAGGGGATCAGCCCCAGCATTTT. Supplemented by reference TRBV7-2 and TRBJ1-5, the full variable domain reads GAGVSQSPSNKVTEKGKDVELRCDPISGHTALYWYRQSLGQGLEFLIYFQGNSAPDKSGLPSDRFSAERTGGSVSTLTIQRTQQEDSAVYLCASSIPGDQPQHFGDGTRLSIL.

The rearrangement uses TRBV15 and TRBJ2-5, with 10 bases identical to TRBD1. The CDR3 spans 14 residues. The ends lost 3 bases at V and 5 bases at J; junction bases unmatched: 3. In germline, CDR1 is LNHNV, CDR2 YYDKDF (reference sequence). The CDR3 nucleotides read TGTGCCACCAGCAGGGGACAGGGGAGGGAGACCCAGTACTTC. Translating it yields CATSRGQGRETQYF.

The rearrangement joins TRBV7-8 to TRBJ1-3, with no clear D. V was cut by 1 base and J by 0 bases, with 10 bases left in between. Germline V lookup: CDR1 SGHVS, CDR2 FQNEAQ. The CDR3 consists of 16 residues. In DNA, the CDR3 is TGTGCCAGCAGCTTAGTGAGCACACCCTCTGGAAACACCATATATTTT. It specifies CASSLVSTPSGNTIYF.

The V call is TRBV18, the J call TRBJ2-3; the match to TRBD2 covers 10 bases. This CDR3 is 18 amino acids long. With V trimmed by 6 bases and J by 1 base, 13 bases remained unmatched. CDR1 and CDR2 from the germline V gene are KGHSH and LQKENI. Written as DNA, the CDR3 is TGTGCCAGCTCTGTGATGAGTCCTCTAGCGGGGGGCACAGATACGCAGTATTTT. It yields the protein CASSVMSPLAGGTDTQYF.

The genes are TRBV19 and TRBJ2-2; D call uncertain. Germline CDR1 and CDR2: LNHDA and SQIVND (reference sequence). V was pared by 6 bases and J by 1 base, with 6 bases between. CDR3 length: 13 residues. CDR3 nucleotide sequence: TGTGCCAGTAGATATGGGAACACCGGGGAGCTGTTTTTT. This codes for CASRYGNTGELFF.

The chain combines TRBV5-1 with TRBJ1-4; D gene uncertain. Per the germline V gene, CDR1 is SGHRS and CDR2 is YFSETQ. This CDR3 has 14 amino acids. The V end was cut by 0 bases, the J end by 2 bases, with 5 bases between. The CDR3: CASSLDSTNEKLFF. The DNA of the CDR3 is TGCGCCAGCAGCTTGGATTCCACTAATGAAAAACTGTTTTTT.

The chain is built from TRBV6-6 and TRBJ1-5; no clear D. The CDR3 totals 15 residues. Germline lookup yields CDR1 MNHNY and CDR2 SVGAGI (reference sequence). The V end was cut by 7 bases, the J end by 2 bases, with 15 bases between. The CDR3 nucleotides read TGTGCCAGCAAAATCCGGGGAGGCGGCAATCAGCCCCAGCATTTT. Translation: CASKIRGGGNQPQHF.

The chain recombines TRBV15 with TRBJ2-3; the D gene is possibly TRBD2 (6 bases). V dropped 2 bases and J dropped 0 bases, with 12 bases sitting between them. The germline gives CDR1 LNHNV, CDR2 YYDKDF (reference sequence). This CDR3 comprises 16 residues. DNA for the CDR3: TGTGCCACCAGCAGACGGGACTCCTCTAGCACAGATACGCAGTATTTT. Translating it yields CATSRRDSSSTDTQYF.

This clone was observed once. The V and J genes are TRBV5-6 and TRBJ1-2; D is possibly TRBD1 (5 bases). Trimming shortened V by 4 bases and J by 8 bases, and 24 bases separated the two germline ends. Germline loops: CDR1 SGHDT, CDR2 YYEEEE. The length of the CDR3 is 16 residues. The CDR3 is CASSPPRGRGSGGYTF. The CDR3 DNA follows: TGTGCCAGCAGCCCACCTAGAGGACGGGGGTCGGGAGGCTACACCTTC. Using reference TRBV5-6 and TRBJ1-2 for the parts outside the CDR3, the full variable domain is DAGVTQSPTHLIKTRGQQVTLRCSPKSGHDTVSWYQQALGQGPQFIFQYYEEEERQRGNFPDRFSGHQFPNYSSELNVNALLLGDSALYLCASSPPRGRGSGGYTFGSGTRLTVV.

The rearrangement joins TRBV6-5 to TRBJ2-1; 7 nucleotides align to TRBD2. CDR3 size: 16 residues. The V gene's germline CDR1 is MNHEY and CDR2 SVGAGI. The trim removed 2 bases at V and 5 bases at J, leaving 9 bases unmatched. Here the CDR3 reads CASSYIGGGIDNEQFF. The CDR3 DNA reads TGTGCCAGCAGTTACATCGGGGGAGGGATCGACAATGAGCAGTTCTTC.

This chain uses TRBV15 with TRBJ2-7; no firm D call. The CDR3 sequence is 14 residues long. The germline CDR1 and CDR2 sequences are LNHNV and YYDKDF (reference sequence). Trimming removed 0 bases at V and 6 bases at J, with 12 bases between. CDR3 region: CATSRDLEVIEQYV. The CDR3 DNA reads as TGTGCCACCAGCAGAGATTTAGAGGTAATCGAGCAGTACGTC.

This sequence joins TRBV28 and TRBJ1-1; tentatively, D is TRBD1 (5 bases). Trimming shortened V by 6 bases and J by 11 bases, and 19 bases separated the two germline ends. Germline CDR1 and CDR2: MDHEN and SYDVKM. CDR3 length: 13 residues. The CDR3 region is CASRGTPTMYAFF. The DNA for the CDR3 is TGTGCCAGCAGAGGGACCCCGACCATGTACGCTTTCTTT.

This chain connects TRBV24-1 to TRBJ1-2, with TRBD1 matching 8 bases. The V gene's germline CDR1 is KGHDR and CDR2 SFDVKD. J lost 8 bases, V lost 10 bases, and 17 bases had no gene match. This CDR3 comprises 15 residues. CDR3 sequence reads: CATIPLTGEIYGYTF. The CDR3 DNA reads as TGTGCCACGATACCATTGACAGGGGAAATTTACGGCTACACCTTC.

The chain couples TRBV10-3 to TRBJ1-4; perhaps TRBD1 as D (6 bases). The germline V gene has CDR1 ENHRY and CDR2 SYGVKD. V lost 2 bases and J 1 base, leaving 11 bases between the germline ends. This CDR3 contains 16 residues. CDR3 protein: CAISEEQGLTNEKLFF. The CDR3 DNA sequence: TGTGCCATCAGTGAGGAGCAGGGGCTAACTAATGAAAAACTGTTTTTT.

This chain links TRBV6-4 with TRBJ2-3; possible D gene TRBD1, 5 bases. The CDR3 runs 15 residues. Trimming stripped 4 bases from V and 4 bases from J, with 15 bases between. CDR1 and CDR2 from the germline V gene are MRHNA and SNTAGT. The CDR3 region is CASSGSPQGSDTQYF. CDR3 nucleotides: TGTGCCAGCAGTGGAAGCCCGCAGGGTTCAGATACGCAGTATTTT.

This sequence joins TRBV24-1 and TRBJ2-1; perhaps D is TRBD1 or TRBD2 (6 bases each). Trimming removed 4 bases at V and 5 bases at J, with 14 bases between. This CDR3 region has 15 residues. Germline-derived CDR1 and CDR2 are KGHDR and SFDVKD. The CDR3 loop is CATSERGANDNEQFF. The CDR3 DNA reads as TGTGCCACCAGTGAGAGGGGGGCCAATGACAATGAGCAGTTCTTC.

The J gene is TRBJ2-3, the V gene TRBV5-6; unclear D gene. CDR3 length: 13 residues. Germline V gives CDR1 SGHDT, CDR2 YYEEEE. Trimming left V 4 bases short and J 1 base short, with 7 bases between. CDR3 coding DNA: TGTGCCAGCAGCCAGGAGCGCACAGATACGCAGTATTTT. It is translated as CASSQERTDTQYF.

This clone was detected a few times. The chain links TRBV7-3 to TRBJ2-2; D is uncertain. V lost 5 bases and J lost 0, with 13 bases in between. Germline V gene data show CDR1 as SGHTA and CDR2 as FQGTGA. CDR3 length: 16 residues. The CDR3 sequence: CASSPLGGPNTGELFF. The CDR3 DNA follows: TGTGCCAGCAGCCCCCTGGGTGGTCCGAACACCGGGGAGCTGTTTTTT.

The chain combines TRBV27 with TRBJ2-1, with TRBD2 matching 10 bases. The V gene's germline CDR1 is MNHEY and CDR2 SMNVEV (reference sequence). The CDR3 contains 16 residues. Losses at the gene ends were 6 bases for V and 12 bases for J; bases not matched to a gene: 17. The CDR3 region is CASRDYSGGGVKGQFF. The DNA for the CDR3 is TGTGCCAGCAGAGATTACAGCGGGGGGGGTGTTAAAGGGCAGTTCTTC.

The chain recombines TRBV7-8 with TRBJ2-2, with 11 bases lining up with TRBD1. The V gene end was trimmed by 6 bases and the J gene end by 6 bases; junction bases not matched to a gene: 6. The CDR3 loop spans 15 amino acids. Looked up from germline, CDR1 is SGHVS and CDR2 is FQNEAQ. As DNA, the CDR3 is TGTGCCAGCAGGGACAGGGGGCTGATGGCCGGGGAGCTGTTTTTT. This encodes CASRDRGLMAGELFF.